These T cell receptor beta chains were read from a single sample in a study of blood T cell repertoires in COVID-19. Sequencing used immunoSEQ multiplex PCR; TCRdb keeps in-frame clones, though not all of them. Of about 150,000 clones listed, around 83% are singletons. Sequenced input: peripheral blood. These receptor sequences come from a woman older than 75 with acute or convalescent COVID-19. Each CDR3 is given with its conserved first and last residue. A D gene is named only where the DNA matches it firmly. Only some rows state a clone size, as once, few, many or a class for expanded clones.

V gene	D gene	J gene	clone size	CDR3 length	CDR3 protein	CDR3 DNA
TRBV5-1	TRBD1	TRBJ1-4	-	15	CASSFAGQGAEKLFF	TGCGCCAGCAGCTTTGCGGGACAGGGGGCAGAAAAACTGTTTTTT
TRBV12-3/TRBV12-4	-	TRBJ1-2	-	13	CASSLSHPRGYTF	TGTGCCAGCAGTTTATCACACCCCAGGGGCTACACCTTC
TRBV5-4	TRBD1	TRBJ2-3	-	15	CASREDRGRTDTQYF	TGTGCCAGCAGGGAGGACAGGGGGCGCACAGATACGCAGTATTTT
TRBV6-2/TRBV6-3	TRBD1	TRBJ1-5	-	16	CASSEGDRGRRQPQHF	TGTGCCAGCAGCGAGGGGGACAGGGGAAGGCGGCAGCCCCAGCATTTT
TRBV5-6	TRBD1	TRBJ1-5	-	15	CASSPWDRSNQPQHF	TGTGCCAGCAGCCCCTGGGACAGGAGCAATCAGCCCCAGCATTTT
TRBV7-3	-	TRBJ1-2	-	13	CASSSPGEDGYTF	TGTGCCAGCAGCTCCCCCGGGGAGGATGGCTACACCTTC
TRBV6-2/TRBV6-3	TRBD2	TRBJ2-7	-	17	CASSYAVAGASSYEQYF	TGTGCCAGCAGTTACGCGGTAGCGGGGGCCAGCTCCTACGAGCAGTACTTC
TRBV7-9	-	TRBJ1-4	-	14	CASSPTGTNEKLFF	TGTGCCAGCAGCCCTACAGGGACTAATGAAAAACTGTTTTTT
TRBV3-1/TRBV3-2	TRBD1	TRBJ1-2	-	12	CASSGGQGVYTF	TGTGCCAGCAGCGGGGGACAGGGAGTCTACACCTTC
TRBV9	TRBD1	TRBJ1-2	few	17	CASSVEQGAPGNYGYTF	TGTGCCAGCAGCGTAGAACAGGGGGCACCCGGTAACTATGGCTACACCTTC
TRBV9	TRBD1	TRBJ2-6	-	19	CASSPGGGQGSSGANVLTF	TGTGCCAGCAGCCCCGGCGGGGGACAGGGGTCCTCTGGGGCCAACGTCCTGACTTTC
TRBV5-4	-	TRBJ1-6	-	18	CASSPPRGGSSYNSPLHF	TGTGCCAGCAGCCCACCGCGTGGAGGGAGCTCCTATAATTCACCCCTCCACTTT
TRBV16	-	TRBJ1-2	-	14	CASSHPDRTHGYTF	TGTGCCAGCAGCCATCCCGACAGGACCCATGGCTACACCTTC
TRBV7-2	-	TRBJ2-2	-	16	CASSLLAGENTGELFF	TGTGCCAGCAGCTTGTTAGCAGGGGAGAACACCGGGGAGCTGTTTTTT
TRBV10-3	-	TRBJ1-3	-	15	CAISAVGGRGNTIYF	TGTGCCATCAGTGCGGTCGGGGGAAGGGGAAACACCATATATTTT
TRBV30	-	TRBJ1-2	-	12	CAWSVLNYGYTF	TGTGCCTGGAGTGTACTCAACTATGGCTACACCTTC
TRBV19	TRBD1	TRBJ1-2	-	14	CASGGQGVGYGYTF	TGTGCCAGTGGTGGACAGGGAGTAGGGTATGGCTACACCTTC
TRBV19	-	TRBJ1-4	-	16	CASSTTRQATNEKLFF	TGTGCCAGTAGTACAACCAGACAGGCAACTAATGAAAAACTGTTTTTT
TRBV6-5	-	TRBJ2-7	-	12	CASRAGTYEQYF	TGTGCCAGCAGAGCCGGGACCTACGAGCAGTACTTC
TRBV7-3	TRBD1	TRBJ1-1	-	15	CASSLGTAYNTEAFF	TGTGCCAGCAGCTTGGGGACAGCCTACAACACTGAAGCTTTCTTT
TRBV5-4	TRBD1	TRBJ1-5	-	15	CASSWGQGTNQPQHF	TGTGCCAGCAGCTGGGGACAGGGTACCAATCAGCCCCAGCATTTT
TRBV29-1	TRBD1	TRBJ2-1	-	14	CSVSGTGGIDEQFF	TGCAGCGTTTCCGGGACAGGGGGAATTGATGAGCAGTTCTTC
TRBV18	-	TRBJ1-5	few	14	CASSPQGSDQPQHF	TGTGCCAGCTCACCGCAAGGGAGTGATCAGCCCCAGCATTTT
TRBV11-2	TRBD2	TRBJ2-3	-	15	CASSLGLAGADTQYF	TGTGCCAGCAGCTTAGGACTAGCGGGGGCAGATACGCAGTATTTT
TRBV29-1	TRBD2	TRBJ2-1	-	15	CSAQGRLAEVNEQFF	TGCAGCGCCCAGGGGCGACTAGCGGAAGTCAATGAGCAGTTCTTC
TRBV5-1	-	TRBJ2-7	-	15	CASSSGGTEFYEQYF	TGCGCCAGCAGCTCGGGGGGGACAGAGTTCTACGAGCAGTACTTC
TRBV9	-	TRBJ1-1	-	15	CASSAVRGANTEAFF	TGTGCCAGCAGCGCCGTTCGGGGGGCTAACACTGAAGCTTTCTTT
TRBV6-5	TRBD1	TRBJ1-5	-	15	CASSPSGQGRQPQHF	TGTGCCAGCAGCCCATCGGGACAGGGGAGACAGCCCCAGCATTTT
TRBV2	-	TRBJ2-7	-	14	CASKGVVASYEQYF	TGTGCCAGCAAGGGGGTAGTAGCTTCCTACGAGCAGTACTTC
TRBV7-2	-	TRBJ1-2	-	13	CASSLRHDYGYTF	TGTGCCAGCAGCTTAAGACACGACTATGGCTACACCTTC
TRBV19	TRBD1	TRBJ1-2	-	13	CASSEQGDYGYTF	TGTGCCAGTAGTGAACAGGGGGACTATGGCTACACCTTC
TRBV6-5	-	TRBJ2-5	few	14	CASRQGGGRETQYF	TGTGCCAGCAGACAAGGGGGGGGTCGAGAGACCCAGTACTTC
TRBV7-2	TRBD1	TRBJ2-7	once	14	CASSLQQGAYEQYF	TGTGCCAGCAGCTTACAACAGGGGGCCTACGAGCAGTACTTC
TRBV2	-	TRBJ1-6	-	16	CASRERPSSYNSPLHF	TGTGCCAGCAGGGAGAGGCCCAGCTCCTATAATTCACCCCTCCACTTT
TRBV24-1	-	TRBJ2-3	-	13	CATSDPRSDTQYF	TGTGCCACCAGTGACCCGAGGTCAGATACGCAGTATTTT
TRBV5-8	-	TRBJ1-4	once	15	CASSLGVKSGEKLFF	TGTGCCAGCAGCTTAGGAGTGAAAAGTGGGGAAAAACTGTTTTTT
TRBV27	TRBD1	TRBJ1-1	-	17	CASSQQSRDRVPTEAFF	TGTGCCAGCAGCCAACAGTCCCGGGACAGGGTGCCCACTGAAGCTTTCTTT
TRBV9	TRBD2	TRBJ2-3	-	16	CASSVTTSGVVDTQYF	TGTGCCAGCAGCGTGACGACTAGCGGGGTTGTAGATACGCAGTATTTT
TRBV5-1	-	TRBJ2-7	-	12	CASSPRRGEQYF	TGCGCCAGCAGCCCGCGTCGGGGCGAGCAGTACTTC
TRBV5-4	-	TRBJ1-2	-	14	CASSPSLREGDYTF	TGTGCCAGCAGCCCTTCTCTCAGGGAGGGGGACTACACCTTC
TRBV19	-	TRBJ2-2	-	16	CASSSPRAANTGELFF	TGTGCCAGTAGTAGCCCCAGGGCCGCGAACACCGGGGAGCTGTTTTTT
TRBV5-6	-	TRBJ1-1	-	11	CASSFSTEAFF	TGTGCCAGCAGCTTCAGCACTGAAGCTTTCTTT
TRBV2	TRBD1	TRBJ1-5	-	13	CATRDRDNQPQHF	TGTGCCACTCGGGACAGGGACAATCAGCCCCAGCATTTT
TRBV30	TRBD1	TRBJ1-2	-	13	CAWSMDRGLGYTF	TGTGCCTGGAGTATGGACAGGGGGCTTGGCTACACCTTC
TRBV2	TRBD1	TRBJ1-2	-	11	CASRTGYGYTF	TGTGCCAGTCGGACAGGCTATGGCTACACCTTC